The present T cell receptor beta chain was sequenced within a study of PD-L1 blockade in urothelial cancer. About the study: The researchers analyzed blood 3 weeks (second dose) and 6 weeks after treatment start. Study outcomes and limitations: Durable benefit was linked to greater 3-week expansion of tumor-associated blood clones. Below-median blood TCR clonality before treatment forecast better survival.

What went into each PCR as a spike was synthetic TCR analog templates. The assay was immunoSEQ multiplex PCR, and TCRdb's table has in-frame clones only and misses some. Found here are tens of thousands of clones, 87% of them singletons; the top ten hold approximately 14%. Stated time point: pretreatment peripheral blood. V was clipped by 0 bases and J by 6 bases, with 9 bases between them. This CDR3 is 14 amino acids long. Germline V gene lookup returns CDR1 SGHNT and CDR2 YYREEE (reference sequence). As regards this clone: The antigen is not known.

The sequenced sample was PBMCs, obtained around atezolizumab (anti-PD-L1) treatment. This sequence joins TRBV5-4 and TRBJ2-2; D is ambiguous. The receptor was derived from a woman aged 60-75 years with urothelial cancer. Written as DNA, the CDR3 is TGTGCCAGCAGCTTGGATATTCTTGCCGGGGAGCTGTTTTTT. Protein sequence: CASSLDILAGELFF.